Below, 24 T cell receptor beta chains from the same sample are listed, as sequenced in a study of control samples from healthy donors and cancer patients. Profiled with immunoSEQ multiplex PCR; TCRdb holds only in-frame clones, not every one. Here the sample spans 40,000 or so clones, around four fifths being singletons. The sequenced material came from PBMCs. The receptors stem from a woman in her sixties with lung cancer.

The V gene is TRBV19, the J gene TRBJ2-3, with a weak D call TRBD2 (6 bases). The CDR3 has 13 residues. CDR1 LNHDA and CDR2 SQIVND come from the germline V gene (reference sequence). The V gene lost 9 bases and the J gene lost 7 bases, with 17 bases spanning the gap. CDR3 amino acids: CASGTHGTNTQYF. CDR3 DNA sequence: TGTGCCAGCGGGACTCATGGAACAAATACGCAGTATTTT.

V gene TRBV12-2 combines with J gene TRBJ1-1; the table's TRBD1 call for D was not verified on the DNA. TRBV12-2 is a pseudogene. The CDR3 covers 17 residues. In DNA, the CDR3 is TGTGCAAGTCGCTTCAAAAAGACAGCCTCTTCGAACACTGAAGCTTTCTTT. Its protein is CASRFKKTASSNTEAFF.

The chain links TRBV5-1 to TRBJ2-2; 8 nucleotides line up with TRBD1. Germline-derived CDR1 and CDR2 are SGHRS and YFSETQ. This CDR3 is 15 amino acids long. V shed 4 bases, J shed 4 bases, and the junction held 6 bases outside the gene matches. The CDR3 bases are TGCGCCAGCAGCAGGCGGACAGGGCCCACCGGGGAGCTGTTTTTT. It specifies CASSRRTGPTGELFF.

The J gene is TRBJ2-7, the V gene TRBV6-1, with 9 bases lining up with TRBD1. The junction had 11 bases not matched to a gene; V was cut back by 1 base and J by 4 bases. Germline V gene data show CDR1 as MNHNS and CDR2 as SASEGT. The CDR3 consists of 17 residues. The CDR3 loop is CASSEGTGARFLYEQYF. CDR3 in DNA: TGTGCCAGCAGTGAAGGGACAGGGGCGAGGTTTTTGTACGAGCAGTACTTC.

Only one count was recorded for this clone. The junction does not match germline at one end; this may be a read error. The chain is built from TRBV9 and TRBJ2-1; weak D call: TRBD2 (7 bases). Germline V gene data show CDR1 as SGDLS and CDR2 as YYNGEE. This CDR3 contains 15 residues. For the CDR3, the DNA is TGCCCCCGCAGCGTAGGGGGGGGCTCCTACAATGAGCAGTTCTTC. Protein product: CPRSVGGGSYNEQFF.

This clone is hyperexpanded by share. This sequence joins TRBV4-1 and TRBJ2-1; possible D gene TRBD2, 6 bases. The V gene's germline CDR1 is MGHRA and CDR2 YSYEKL. The ends were cut back, 3 bases at V and 4 bases at J, with 16 bases in the middle. The CDR3 has 16 residues. In DNA, the CDR3 is TGCGCCAGCAGCCACCCTGGGGGGAATTATTACAATGAGCAGTTCTTC. Translation: CASSHPGGNYYNEQFF.

With regard to this clone: An end of the junction differs from the germline gene, which may be a read error. The chain uses TRBV19 and TRBJ2-2, with D perhaps TRBD2 (5 bases). The CDR3 totals 16 residues. CDR1 is LNHDA, CDR2 SQIVND, per germline (reference sequence). The CDR3 coding sequence is TGTGCCAGTTTTAGTTTCCTGGACGCTAAACACCGGGGAGCTGTTTTT. This sequence encodes CASFSFLDAKHRGAVF.

The chain combines TRBV5-1 with TRBJ1-2; 7 nucleotides match TRBD1. The CDR3 is 16 residues long. In germline, CDR1 is SGHRS, CDR2 YFSETQ. V dropped 0 bases and J dropped 4; count of bases not matched to a gene: 9. CDR3 nucleotide sequence: TGCGCCAGCAGCTTGGGGACAGGCGTACGCTCCTATGGCTACACCTTC. Protein product: CASSLGTGVRSYGYTF.

The gene calls are TRBV7-9 and TRBJ1-1, with 10 bases matching TRBD1. The CDR3 totals 16 residues. V shed 5 bases, J shed 4 bases, and the junction held 10 bases outside the gene matches. Looked up from germline, CDR1 is SEHNR and CDR2 is FQNEAQ (reference sequence). CDR3 nucleotide sequence: TGTGCCAGCAGCCCCCGACAGGGGGCCTCTGGCACTGAAGCTTTCTTT. As protein: CASSPRQGASGTEAFF.

The V gene is TRBV27, the J gene TRBJ2-3; D may be TRBD1 (5 bases). With 5 bases removed from V and 1 base from J, the gap between germline ends came to 10 bases. The CDR3 is 14 residues long. The germline V gene encodes CDR1 MNHEY and CDR2 SMNVEV (reference sequence). The CDR3 loop is CASSRQTGTDTQYF. CDR3 DNA: TGTGCCAGCAGTAGACAGACCGGCACAGATACGCAGTATTTT.

J is TRBJ1-5 and V is TRBV7-9; D perhaps matches TRBD1 (5 bases). Trimming shortened V by 5 bases and J by 0 bases, and 8 bases separated the two germline ends. Germline V lookup: CDR1 SEHNR, CDR2 FQNEAQ (reference sequence). The CDR3 is made up of 14 amino acids. CDR3 in DNA: TGTGCCAGCAGCGCGACAGATAGCAATCAGCCCCAGCATTTT. This codes for CASSATDSNQPQHF.

The chain combines TRBV6-2 or TRBV6-3 with TRBJ2-2, with a possible D match to TRBD1 (6 bases). V dropped 4 bases and J dropped 5 bases, with 14 bases sitting between them. The CDR3 covers 15 residues. Germline CDR1 is MNHEY and CDR2 is SVGEGT. CDR3 residues: CASSLGAGKTGELFF. Here the CDR3 DNA reads TGTGCCAGCAGTTTGGGGGCCGGGAAGACCGGGGAGCTGTTTTTT.

The rearrangement links TRBV6-1 to TRBJ2-7; D ambiguous. Trimming shortened V by 0 bases and J by 4 bases, and 10 bases separated the two germline ends. The CDR3 consists of 14 residues. CDR1 is MNHNS, CDR2 SASEGT, per germline. The CDR3 nucleotides are TGTGCCAGCAGTGAAGCCCTGGCGCTATACGAGCAGTACTTC. It codes for CASSEALALYEQYF.

This chain uses TRBV4-3 with TRBJ1-1, with D possibly TRBD1 on 6 matching bases. This CDR3 is built from 15 residues. CDR1 and CDR2 (germline): LGHNA, YSLEER. V lost 0 bases to trimming and J lost 0 bases, with 8 bases between them. The CDR3 DNA reads as TGCGCCAGCAGCCAAGAGGACAGCCTGAACACTGAAGCTTTCTTT. It encodes CASSQEDSLNTEAFF.

This clone was counted between two and nine times. The chain is built from TRBV11-2 and TRBJ2-1, with 7 bases aligning to TRBD1. The CDR3 totals 13 residues. The germline V gene encodes CDR1 SGHAT and CDR2 FQNNGV. With V trimmed by 5 bases and J by 5 bases, 3 bases remained unmatched. CDR3 in amino acids: CASSVGTDNEQFF. In DNA form, the CDR3 reads TGTGCCAGCAGCGTTGGGACAGACAATGAGCAGTTCTTC.

The rearrangement joins TRBV28 to TRBJ2-5, with 9 bases that match TRBD2. Trimming at V came to 3 bases and at J to 5 bases, leaving 10 bases not matched to a gene. This CDR3 region has 16 residues. Germline V gene sequence: CDR1 MDHEN, CDR2 SYDVKM. The CDR3 reads CASSFSAGGGDETQYF. The CDR3 nucleotides read TGTGCCAGCAGTTTTTCAGCGGGGGGCGGGGATGAGACCCAGTACTTC.

The V and J genes are TRBV6-5 and TRBJ1-1; unclear D gene. CDR1 MNHEY and CDR2 SVGAGI come from the germline V gene. V was pared by 2 bases and J by 3 bases, with 7 bases between. This CDR3 region has 13 residues. CDR3 DNA: TGTGCCAGCAGTTACAGGGATGACACTGAAGCTTTCTTT. This gives the protein CASSYRDDTEAFF.

The CDR3 nucleotides are TGTGCCAGCAGCCCTCAGGGGTTAGCAGGATACACCGGGGAGCTGTTTTTT. As protein: CASSPQGLAGYTGELFF. The V gene is TRBV7-8, the J gene TRBJ2-2; D is perhaps TRBD1 (6 bases). The CDR3 extends over 17 amino acids. Per germline, CDR1 SGHVS and CDR2 FQNEAQ. V was trimmed by 5 bases and J by 3 bases, leaving 19 bases between them.

This rearrangement joins TRBV6-5 to TRBJ1-1; 8 nucleotides line up with TRBD1. CDR3 length: 14 amino acids. Germline V lookup: CDR1 MNHEY, CDR2 SVGAGI. The V segment lost 6 bases and the J segment 1 base; nucleotides outside the gene matches: 4. The CDR3 DNA follows: TGTGCCAGCAGCTCCGGGACAGGGAACACTGAAGCTTTCTTT. It encodes CASSSGTGNTEAFF.

The chain is built from TRBV5-1 and TRBJ2-3; the match to TRBD2 covers 10 bases. Germline CDR1 reads SGHRS; CDR2 reads YFSETQ. The CDR3 spans 16 residues. The V segment lost 0 bases and the J segment 2 bases; nucleotides outside the gene matches: 3. CDR3 sequence: CASSLALAGVTDTQYF. Here the CDR3 DNA reads TGCGCCAGCAGCTTGGCCCTAGCGGGGGTCACAGATACGCAGTATTTT. Looking up the rest from reference TRBV5-1 and TRBJ2-3 gives the full variable domain: KAGVTQTPRYLIKTRGQQVTLSCSPISGHRSVSWYQQTPGQGLQFLFEYFSETQRNKGNFPGRFSGRQFSNSRSEMNVSTLELGDSALYLCASSLALAGVTDTQYFGPGTRLTVL.

The chain is built from TRBV30 and TRBJ1-1; tentative D call: TRBD1 (6 bases). This CDR3 contains 14 residues. CDR1 is GTSNPN and CDR2 is SVGIG in the germline V gene (reference sequence). V shed 0 bases and J shed 5 bases, with 13 bases lying between them. This CDR3 is CAWSVGGGWTEAFF. The DNA for the CDR3 is TGTGCCTGGAGTGTAGGGGGGGGTTGGACTGAAGCTTTCTTT. The variable domain in full, with the rest retrieved from reference TRBV30 and TRBJ1-1, is SQTIHQWPATLVQPVGSPLSLECTVEGTSNPNLYWYRQAAGRGLQLLFYSVGIGQISSEVPQNLSASRPQDRQFILSSKKLLLSDSGFYLCAWSVGGGWTEAFFGQGTRLTVV.

The chain joins TRBV4-1 to TRBJ1-6; maybe TRBD1 (5 bases). With 0 bases removed from V and 0 bases from J, the gap between germline ends came to 9 bases. CDR3 length: 17 amino acids. Germline V gene lookup returns CDR1 MGHRA and CDR2 YSYEKL. Written as DNA, the CDR3 is TGCGCCAGCAGCCAAGAACCAGGGCGCTCCTATAATTCACCCCTCCACTTT. It encodes CASSQEPGRSYNSPLHF.

This chain connects TRBV12-3 or TRBV12-4 to TRBJ2-1, with D possibly TRBD1 on 5 matching bases. This CDR3 is built from 11 residues. The ends were cut back, 3 bases at V and 9 bases at J, with 6 bases in the middle. The CDR3: CASSFRGEQFF. CDR3 DNA sequence: TGTGCCAGCAGTTTTAGGGGTGAGCAGTTCTTC.

The CDR3: CASSSPLSNTGELFF. The CDR3 DNA reads TGTGCCAGCAGTAGTCCCCTCTCGAACACCGGGGAGCTGTTTTTT. The J gene is TRBJ2-2, the V gene TRBV27; D unresolved. The CDR3 length is 15 residues. CDR1 is MNHEY, CDR2 SMNVEV, per germline (reference sequence). V dropped 5 bases and J dropped 0 bases, with 10 bases sitting between them.